The source of this T cell receptor beta chain is a study of blood T cell repertoires in COVID-19. Looking at the study overall: Donors in the United States, Italy and Spain gave samples during acute or convalescent COVID-19. Sources were T cells, B-cell-depleted T cells, or PBMCs; the material itself was cDNA or gDNA.

The CDR3 is made up of 17 amino acids. The V segment lost 1 base and the J segment 6 bases; nucleotides outside the gene matches: 5. From germline, CDR1 is LGHNA and CDR2 YNFKEQ. The authors' processing: Quantification of nucleated cells was approximated via reference gene primer amplification. Measured with immunoSEQ multiplex PCR; TCRdb has only the in-frame clones, and not every one. D and trimming come from the DNA, and the V and J calls and clone size come from that table. This sample carries some 310,000 clones, 80% to 90% of them seen once, and the ten largest clones take 1%. The rearrangement joins TRBV4-2 to TRBJ2-2, with 13 bases lining up with TRBD2. This receptor was taken from a man aged 45-60 years with active or convalescent COVID-19. Sequencing input: peripheral blood. CDR3 DNA sequence: TGTGCCAGCAGCCAAGCCGGGACTAGCGGGACGTCCGGGGAGCTGTTTTTT. It is translated as CASSQAGTSGTSGELFF.